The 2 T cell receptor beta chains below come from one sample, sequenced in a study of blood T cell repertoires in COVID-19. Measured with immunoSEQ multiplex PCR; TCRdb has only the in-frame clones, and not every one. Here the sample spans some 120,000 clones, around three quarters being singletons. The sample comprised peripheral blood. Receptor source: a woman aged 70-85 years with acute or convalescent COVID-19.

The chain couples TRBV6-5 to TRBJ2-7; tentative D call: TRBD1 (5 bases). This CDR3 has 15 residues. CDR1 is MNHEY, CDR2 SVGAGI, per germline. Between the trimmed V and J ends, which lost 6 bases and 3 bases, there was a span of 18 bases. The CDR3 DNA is TGTGCCAGCAGACCCGGACAAGGGCCCCACTACGAGCAGTACTTC. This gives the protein CASRPGQGPHYEQYF.

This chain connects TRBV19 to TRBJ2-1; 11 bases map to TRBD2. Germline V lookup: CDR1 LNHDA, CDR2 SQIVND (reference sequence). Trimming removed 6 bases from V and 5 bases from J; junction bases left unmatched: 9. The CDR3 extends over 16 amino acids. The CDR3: CASSPASGLADNEQFF. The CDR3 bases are TGTGCCAGTAGCCCAGCCTCGGGACTAGCGGACAATGAGCAGTTCTTC.